This T cell receptor beta chain was captured by sequencing in a study of beta chain features in type 1 diabetes. Study-level information: Across every sample, 85 million to 120 million sorted cells were examined in total. Overall study results and limits: A moderate, significant TCRB CDR3 shortening appeared in type 1 diabetes across four CD4+ subsets.

Expressed TCRB transcripts got sequenced, as all isolated RNA was reverse transcribed. The assay was immunoSEQ multiplex PCR, and TCRdb's table has in-frame clones only and misses some. The table shows some 350,000 clones, with 13% occurring only once. A CD45RO/CCR7/CD25/CD127/CD95/CD27 panel sorted naive, central memory, regulatory and stem cell-like memory CD4+ cells. This CDR3 spans 16 amino acids. V lost 3 bases, J lost 4 bases, and 17 bases lay in between. The germline V gene has CDR1 MDHEN and CDR2 SYDVKM. The table lists this clone with a few counts. The antigen remains unidentified. This TCR derives from a woman in her late teens or twenties with type 1 diabetes. The rearrangement uses TRBV28 and TRBJ2-3, with D possibly matching TRBD2 (5 bases). The sample consisted of naive CD4+ T cells from blood. CDR3 nucleotides: TGTGCCAGCAGTTTGGTCTACCTGGAGGTCGCAGATACGCAGTATTTT. This codes for CASSLVYLEVADTQYF.